Listed below are T cell receptor beta chains from one sample, sequenced in a study of CD8+ T cells in alopecia areata. The table came from immunoSEQ multiplex PCR; TCRdb's copy has only in-frame clones and leaves some out. This table has 95,000 to 120,000 clones, roughly 55% appearing once. The source material was NKG2D-low CD8+ T cells sorted from blood. The source is a human donor with alopecia areata. The CDR3 runs from the conserved cysteine through the conserved F or W. Fields, in order: J gene, V gene, D gene, clone size, CDR3 protein, CDR3 DNA. D genes are given only for firm matches. Size is omitted from some rows. Given values are once, few, many or a class for expanded clones.

j_call: TRBJ2-5; v_call: TRBV28; d_call: TRBD2; clone_size: -; cdr3_aa: CASTGLAGIQETQYF; cdr3_nt: TGTGCCAGCACGGGACTAGCGGGGATCCAAGAGACCCAGTACTTC
j_call: TRBJ2-3; v_call: TRBV5-4; d_call: TRBD2; clone_size: -; cdr3_aa: CASSPSYTGTSITDTQYF; cdr3_nt: TGTGCCAGCAGCCCATCCTACACCGGGACTAGCATCACAGATACGCAGTATTTT
j_call: TRBJ1-2; v_call: TRBV13; d_call: TRBD1; clone_size: -; cdr3_aa: CASSSPGQGRTRGYTF; cdr3_nt: TGTGCCAGCAGCTCCCCCGGACAGGGCAGGACGCGAGGCTACACCTTC
j_call: TRBJ2-7; v_call: TRBV5-6; d_call: -; clone_size: -; cdr3_aa: CASSLAQADYLYEQYF; cdr3_nt: TGTGCCAGCAGCTTGGCACAGGCCGACTACCTTTACGAGCAGTACTTC
j_call: TRBJ2-3; v_call: TRBV27; d_call: -; clone_size: -; cdr3_aa: CASSSLPGVDTDTQYF; cdr3_nt: TGTGCCAGCAGTTCCCTCCCCGGGGTGGACACAGATACGCAGTATTTT
j_call: TRBJ2-5; v_call: TRBV7-9; d_call: TRBD2; clone_size: -; cdr3_aa: CASSLLAGENQETQYF; cdr3_nt: TGTGCCAGCAGCTTACTAGCGGGAGAAAATCAAGAGACCCAGTACTTC
j_call: TRBJ2-5; v_call: TRBV7-2; d_call: TRBD2; clone_size: -; cdr3_aa: CASSTEPPGAGETQYF; cdr3_nt: TGTGCCAGCAGCACAGAACCCCCGGGAGCGGGGGAGACCCAGTACTTC
j_call: TRBJ2-7; v_call: TRBV7-8; d_call: TRBD2; clone_size: -; cdr3_aa: CASSKKWPWGGPVNEQYF; cdr3_nt: TGTGCCAGCAGCAAGAAATGGCCATGGGGAGGGCCCGTGAACGAGCAGTACTTC
j_call: TRBJ2-3; v_call: TRBV7-9; d_call: -; clone_size: -; cdr3_aa: CASSLEPQYF; cdr3_nt: TGTGCCAGCAGCTTAGAGCCGCAGTATTTT
j_call: TRBJ1-2; v_call: TRBV27; d_call: TRBD1; clone_size: -; cdr3_aa: CASSSRGQGAYGYTF; cdr3_nt: TGTGCCAGCAGTTCCCGAGGACAGGGGGCCTATGGCTACACCTTC
j_call: TRBJ2-5; v_call: TRBV9; d_call: TRBD2; clone_size: -; cdr3_aa: CASSVAGGTETQYF; cdr3_nt: TGTGCCAGCAGCGTAGCGGGAGGGACGGAGACCCAGTACTTC
j_call: TRBJ2-6; v_call: TRBV19; d_call: -; clone_size: few; cdr3_aa: CASTMDRSSGANVLTF; cdr3_nt: TGTGCCAGTACCATGGATCGGAGCTCTGGGGCCAACGTCCTGACTTTC
j_call: TRBJ2-1; v_call: TRBV7-8; d_call: -; clone_size: few; cdr3_aa: CASSFGADEQFF; cdr3_nt: TGTGCCAGCAGCTTCGGGGCCGATGAGCAGTTCTTC
j_call: TRBJ1-1; v_call: TRBV7-6; d_call: -; clone_size: -; cdr3_aa: CASSLGTENTEAFF; cdr3_nt: TGTGCCAGCAGCTTAGGGACAGAGAACACTGAAGCTTTCTTT
j_call: TRBJ2-7; v_call: TRBV19; d_call: -; clone_size: few; cdr3_aa: CASKASDRGPYEQYF; cdr3_nt: TGTGCCAGTAAGGCCTCCGATAGGGGCCCCTACGAGCAGTACTTC
j_call: TRBJ2-1; v_call: TRBV6-4; d_call: -; clone_size: -; cdr3_aa: CASSEEFSRTRNEQFF; cdr3_nt: TGTGCCAGCAGTGAAGAATTTTCCAGGACGCGCAATGAGCAGTTCTTC
j_call: TRBJ1-5; v_call: TRBV10-3; d_call: -; clone_size: -; cdr3_aa: CAISESFERGGSQPQHF; cdr3_nt: TGTGCCATCAGTGAGTCGTTCGAAAGGGGCGGGAGTCAGCCCCAGCATTTT
j_call: TRBJ2-7; v_call: TRBV28; d_call: -; clone_size: once; cdr3_aa: CASSSKFYEQYF; cdr3_nt: TGTGCCAGCAGTTCCAAATTCTACGAGCAGTACTTC
j_call: TRBJ2-1; v_call: TRBV19; d_call: -; clone_size: few; cdr3_aa: CASSGKATSYNEQFF; cdr3_nt: TGTGCCAGTAGTGGCAAAGCGACATCCTACAATGAGCAGTTCTTC
j_call: TRBJ1-2; v_call: TRBV28; d_call: -; clone_size: once; cdr3_aa: CASSLLQAFGYTF; cdr3_nt: TGTGCCAGCAGTTTACTACAGGCATTCGGCTACACCTTC
j_call: TRBJ2-1; v_call: TRBV15; d_call: TRBD2; clone_size: few; cdr3_aa: CATSRRTSGRPKGDNEQFF; cdr3_nt: TGTGCCACCAGCAGACGGACTAGCGGCCGACCTAAGGGGGACAATGAGCAGTTCTTC
j_call: TRBJ2-3; v_call: TRBV9; d_call: -; clone_size: -; cdr3_aa: CASSQVEDTQYF; cdr3_nt: TGTGCCAGCAGCCAGGTAGAAGATACGCAGTATTTT
j_call: TRBJ2-2; v_call: TRBV11-2; d_call: -; clone_size: -; cdr3_aa: CASSFYFAGTNTGELFF; cdr3_nt: TGTGCCAGCAGCTTCTACTTCGCGGGAACGAACACCGGGGAGCTGTTTTTT
j_call: TRBJ1-1; v_call: TRBV7-9; d_call: -; clone_size: few; cdr3_aa: CASSLVSGNTEAFF; cdr3_nt: TGTGCCAGCAGCTTAGTGTCGGGGAACACTGAAGCTTTCTTT
j_call: TRBJ2-5; v_call: TRBV6-5; d_call: -; clone_size: few; cdr3_aa: CASSSDRRIQYF; cdr3_nt: TGTGCCAGCAGTTCGGACAGAAGGATCCAGTACTTC
j_call: TRBJ2-3; v_call: TRBV4-1; d_call: -; clone_size: -; cdr3_aa: CASSQAGGTGRTSDTQYF; cdr3_nt: TGCGCCAGCAGCCAAGCGGGGGGGACAGGGAGAACTTCCGATACGCAGTATTTT
j_call: TRBJ2-4; v_call: TRBV9; d_call: -; clone_size: few; cdr3_aa: CASSRGPGEALYF; cdr3_nt: TGTGCCAGCAGCCGAGGCCCAGGGGAGGCCCTGTACTTC
j_call: TRBJ1-4; v_call: TRBV11-2; d_call: -; clone_size: few; cdr3_aa: CASSLTGSGEKLFF; cdr3_nt: TGTGCCAGCAGCTTAACTGGGTCGGGTGAAAAACTGTTTTTT
j_call: TRBJ1-5; v_call: TRBV6-6; d_call: -; clone_size: once; cdr3_aa: CASSYYSNQPQHF; cdr3_nt: TGTGCCAGCAGTTACTATTCCAATCAGCCCCAGCATTTT
j_call: TRBJ1-2; v_call: TRBV7-9; d_call: TRBD1; clone_size: few; cdr3_aa: CASNTGQGNYGYTF; cdr3_nt: TGTGCCAGCAACACGGGACAGGGGAACTATGGCTACACCTTC
j_call: TRBJ2-1; v_call: TRBV5-1; d_call: -; clone_size: -; cdr3_aa: CASSLAPGDYSYNEQFF; cdr3_nt: TGCGCCAGCAGCTTGGCCCCAGGGGACTACTCCTACAATGAGCAGTTCTTC
j_call: TRBJ1-2; v_call: TRBV27; d_call: -; clone_size: -; cdr3_aa: CASSEQGGNYGYTF; cdr3_nt: TGTGCCAGCAGTGAACAGGGAGGGAACTATGGCTACACCTTC
j_call: TRBJ2-2; v_call: TRBV4-1; d_call: -; clone_size: many; cdr3_aa: CASSPQVGELFF; cdr3_nt: TGCGCCAGCAGCCCTCAGGTCGGGGAGCTGTTTTTT
j_call: TRBJ2-7; v_call: TRBV13; d_call: TRBD1; clone_size: once; cdr3_aa: CASRPAGTGVYEQYF; cdr3_nt: TGTGCCAGCAGGCCCGCCGGGACAGGGGTTTACGAGCAGTACTTC
j_call: TRBJ2-3; v_call: TRBV7-3; d_call: TRBD2; clone_size: -; cdr3_aa: CASSSAGGITDTQYF; cdr3_nt: TGTGCCAGCAGCTCAGCGGGAGGGATTACAGATACGCAGTATTTT
j_call: TRBJ2-1; v_call: TRBV7-9; d_call: -; clone_size: -; cdr3_aa: CASSLGGDEQFF; cdr3_nt: TGTGCCAGCAGCTTAGGAGGGGATGAGCAGTTCTTC
j_call: TRBJ2-7; v_call: TRBV29-1; d_call: -; clone_size: -; cdr3_aa: CSVGRSTATYEQYF; cdr3_nt: TGCAGCGTTGGCCGTTCGACTGCGACCTACGAGCAGTACTTC
j_call: TRBJ2-7; v_call: TRBV6-5; d_call: TRBD1; clone_size: once; cdr3_aa: CASSTQGESYEQYF; cdr3_nt: TGTGCCAGCAGTACACAGGGGGAATCCTACGAGCAGTACTTC
j_call: TRBJ2-5; v_call: TRBV11-2; d_call: TRBD1; clone_size: -; cdr3_aa: CASSLDRTGEAETQYF; cdr3_nt: TGTGCCAGCAGCTTAGACCGGACAGGGGAGGCAGAGACCCAGTACTTC
j_call: TRBJ2-7; v_call: TRBV20-1; d_call: -; clone_size: many; cdr3_aa: CSARAGNEQYF; cdr3_nt: TGCAGTGCTAGAGCGGGAAACGAGCAGTACTTC
j_call: TRBJ2-7; v_call: TRBV2; d_call: TRBD2; clone_size: -; cdr3_aa: CASSGEREAYEQYF; cdr3_nt: TGTGCCAGCAGTGGTGAGCGGGAGGCTTACGAGCAGTACTTC
j_call: TRBJ1-2; v_call: TRBV9; d_call: TRBD1; clone_size: -; cdr3_aa: CASSVAFDRDYYGYTF; cdr3_nt: TGTGCCAGCAGCGTAGCATTCGACAGGGACTACTATGGCTACACCTTC
j_call: TRBJ2-2; v_call: TRBV5-1; d_call: TRBD2; clone_size: -; cdr3_aa: CASTLSGSGTGELFF; cdr3_nt: TGCGCCAGCACCCTTAGCGGGAGTGGCACCGGGGAGCTGTTTTTT
j_call: TRBJ1-5; v_call: TRBV27; d_call: -; clone_size: -; cdr3_aa: CASSLGTGGNQPQHF; cdr3_nt: TGTGCCAGCAGTCTCGGGACGGGGGGAAATCAGCCCCAGCATTTT
j_call: TRBJ2-1; v_call: TRBV9; d_call: -; clone_size: -; cdr3_aa: CASSVGGSSSYNEQFF; cdr3_nt: TGTGCCAGCAGCGTAGGTGGGTCCTCATCCTACAATGAGCAGTTCTTC
j_call: TRBJ1-2; v_call: TRBV7-9; d_call: TRBD1; clone_size: -; cdr3_aa: CASSEGPRQGNYGYTF; cdr3_nt: TGTGCCAGCAGCGAAGGCCCGCGACAGGGGAACTATGGCTACACCTTC
j_call: TRBJ2-1; v_call: TRBV6-4; d_call: TRBD2; clone_size: -; cdr3_aa: CASSPLAGGGQEQFF; cdr3_nt: TGTGCCAGCAGTCCCCTAGCGGGGGGGGGCCAGGAGCAGTTCTTC
j_call: TRBJ1-2; v_call: TRBV6-5; d_call: -; clone_size: -; cdr3_aa: CASSYYRNYGYTF; cdr3_nt: TGTGCCAGCAGTTATTACAGAAACTATGGCTACACCTTC
j_call: TRBJ2-3; v_call: TRBV5-6; d_call: -; clone_size: -; cdr3_aa: CASSFGVSTTDTQYF; cdr3_nt: TGTGCCAGCAGCTTTGGGGTTTCCACCACAGATACGCAGTATTTT
j_call: TRBJ2-7; v_call: TRBV27; d_call: -; clone_size: -; cdr3_aa: CASRGNSYEQYF; cdr3_nt: TGTGCCAGCAGGGGGAACTCCTACGAGCAGTACTTC
j_call: TRBJ2-1; v_call: TRBV29-1; d_call: TRBD2; clone_size: few; cdr3_aa: CSVDLREFSNEQFF; cdr3_nt: TGCAGCGTTGATCTGCGGGAGTTTAGCAATGAGCAGTTCTTC
j_call: TRBJ2-1; v_call: TRBV29-1; d_call: TRBD1; clone_size: few; cdr3_aa: CSVEYRGDNEQFF; cdr3_nt: TGCAGCGTTGAGTACAGGGGAGACAATGAGCAGTTCTTC
j_call: TRBJ2-3; v_call: TRBV7-3; d_call: -; clone_size: few; cdr3_aa: CASSPDTFSSTDTQYF; cdr3_nt: TGTGCCAGCAGCCCTGACACTTTTTCTAGCACAGATACGCAGTATTTT
j_call: TRBJ2-7; v_call: TRBV7-6; d_call: -; clone_size: few; cdr3_aa: CASSFGAGYEQYF; cdr3_nt: TGTGCCAGCAGCTTTGGGGCGGGTTACGAGCAGTACTTC
j_call: TRBJ2-7; v_call: TRBV28; d_call: -; clone_size: -; cdr3_aa: CASSLLAPSYEQYF; cdr3_nt: TGTGCCAGCAGTTTACTAGCGCCCTCCTACGAGCAGTACTTC
j_call: TRBJ1-4; v_call: TRBV5-6; d_call: -; clone_size: -; cdr3_aa: CASSSDEGGGEKLFF; cdr3_nt: TGTGCCAGCAGCTCCGACGAAGGGGGTGGAGAAAAACTGTTTTTT
j_call: TRBJ2-3; v_call: TRBV9; d_call: TRBD2; clone_size: -; cdr3_aa: CASSVASGAGTDTQYF; cdr3_nt: TGTGCCAGCAGCGTAGCCAGCGGGGCGGGCACAGATACGCAGTATTTT
j_call: TRBJ2-6; v_call: TRBV28; d_call: -; clone_size: -; cdr3_aa: CASIPLRFSGANVLTF; cdr3_nt: TGTGCCAGCATCCCGCTGCGATTTTCTGGGGCCAACGTCCTGACTTTC
j_call: TRBJ2-3; v_call: TRBV7-9; d_call: TRBD2; clone_size: -; cdr3_aa: CASSPTLDEAGGRATQYF; cdr3_nt: TGTGCCAGCAGCCCCACCCTGGATGAGGCGGGAGGGAGAGCTACGCAGTATTTT
j_call: TRBJ2-7; v_call: TRBV5-6; d_call: -; clone_size: -; cdr3_aa: CASSLDGYYEQYF; cdr3_nt: TGTGCCAGCAGCTTGGATGGCTATTACGAGCAGTACTTC